The sequence of this T cell receptor beta chain was determined in a study of beta chain features in type 1 diabetes. Of the isolated RNA, all was reverse transcribed, and so the sequenced material was expressed TCRB transcripts. Sequencing was performed with immunoSEQ multiplex PCR; in TCRdb, only in-frame clones are kept and a portion is missing. The sample consists of around 500,000 clones, about 10% of them appearing once. A single heparinised blood sample, averaging roughly 0.11 L, was obtained per donor. CDR1 and CDR2 from the germline V gene are SGHRS and YFSETQ. The CDR3 is made up of 14 amino acids. The V end was cut by 4 bases, the J end by 1 base, with 8 bases between.

What was sequenced was naive CD4+ T cells from blood. This sequence was found in a woman aged 18-29 years in good health. The chain is built from TRBV5-1 and TRBJ2-2; D may be TRBD1 (5 bases). The DNA for the CDR3 is TGCGCCAGCAGCGCCCAGGGGAACACCGGGGAGCTGTTTTTT. It codes for CASSAQGNTGELFF.